This T cell receptor (beta chain) was profiled in a study of T-cell memory formation after mild COVID-19. Trimming cost V 3 bases and J 0 bases, with 9 bases left between them. This CDR3 is 15 amino acids long. CDR1 LNHDA and CDR2 SQIVND come from the germline V gene (reference sequence). Overall study findings and caveats: CD8+ contracting clones occupied EMRA, while CD4+ ones occupied mainly CM and EM. Clones shrinking from day 15 to 85 showed even CD4/CD8 mixes; later expanders tilted CD4+. Some clones that responded turned up in pre-infection memory, which suggests that cross-reactive memory joined in.

This clonotype was counted a few times. The antigen is unknown. After 5'RACE with constant-segment primers, TCR alpha and TCR beta cDNA libraries carrying sample barcodes and UMIs were obtained. TCRdb passed the 5' RACE reads through MiXCR, listing each CDR3 protein once. The sample contains some 130,000 distinct CDR3 sequences, about a sixth of which appear only once. Source material: PBMCs or a T cell subset sorted from them (not recorded which). The chain carries TRBV19 and TRBJ1-5; D is ambiguous. The clonotype originates from a young man who had mild COVID-19 (a few samples of this study predate the infection). Cell type and time point are not known. The CDR3 coding sequence is TGTGCCAGTAGTATTCGCGCCGTTAGCAATCAGCCCCAGCATTTT. Protein: CASSIRAVSNQPQHF.